Below, 28 T cell receptor beta chains from the same sample are listed, as sequenced in a study of shared clonotypes between healthy human individuals. Repertoires were generated with immunoSEQ multiplex PCR, while TCRdb's copy carries only in-frame clones and drops some. This table has 500,000 to 550,000 clones, roughly 95% appearing once. Sample: naive CD4+ T cells sorted from blood. Subset in this sample: CD45RA+ positively selected. The receptors were gathered from a woman younger than 45 in good health.

This chain uses TRBV10-3 with TRBJ2-7; 8 bases are a match to TRBD1. Germline CDR1 reads ENHRY; CDR2 reads SYGVKD. Trimming cost V 2 bases and J 1 base; bases outside gene matches: 4. The CDR3 is 15 residues long. The CDR3 nucleotides are TGTGCCATCAGTGAGGACAGGGGAGTATCCTACGAGCAGTACTTC. Its protein is CAISEDRGVSYEQYF.

The rearrangement links TRBV28 to TRBJ1-2; D gene unclear. The germline gives CDR1 MDHEN, CDR2 SYDVKM. Trimming removed 4 bases from V and 5 bases from J, with 17 bases in between. There are 15 residues in the CDR3. The chain's CDR3 is CASSSFLVVQYGYTF. CDR3 DNA: TGTGCCAGCAGTTCGTTTCTGGTCGTACAATATGGCTACACCTTC.

A single count supports this clone. The chain has TRBV5-1 and TRBJ2-2, with D tentatively TRBD1 (5 bases). CDR3 length equals 15 residues. The V and J ends lost 6 bases and 3 bases respectively, with 15 bases between them. Germline assignment: CDR1 SGHRS and CDR2 YFSETQ. In nucleotides, the CDR3 is TGCGCCAGCACCTCTCGACAGACGGACACCGGGGAGCTGTTTTTT. It translates to CASTSRQTDTGELFF.

The chain carries TRBV5-1 and TRBJ1-1; 9 bases align to TRBD1. The CDR3 is 19 amino acids. Germline V CDR1 and CDR2: SGHRS, YFSETQ. The J segment lost 1 base and the V segment lost 0 bases, leaving 13 bases of the junction unmatched. The CDR3 DNA reads TGCGCCAGCAGCTTGGACCGGGACAGGGTGGGGTTGCGGAACACTGAAGCTTTCTTT. It is translated as CASSLDRDRVGLRNTEAFF.

The chain recombines TRBV6-5 with TRBJ2-5; 7 positions agree with TRBD2. The DNA end favors TRBJ2-7, so the J call may be wrong. The V gene's germline CDR1 is MNHEY and CDR2 SVGAGI. This CDR3 is 16 amino acids long. The chain's CDR3 is CASSSYSGPISYEQYF. In DNA, the CDR3 is TGTGCCAGCAGTTCCTATAGCGGGCCGATCTCCTACGAGCAGTACTTC.

V and J are TRBV18 and TRBJ2-7, with D unclear. The CDR3 has 14 amino acids. Germline V gene data show CDR1 as KGHSH and CDR2 as LQKENI. Trimming shortened V by 4 bases and J by 2 bases, and 12 bases separated the two germline ends. The CDR3 region is CASSRRTDTYEQYF. The CDR3 nucleotides read TGTGCCAGCTCACGCCGGACGGATACCTACGAGCAGTACTTC.

This chain uses TRBV19 with TRBJ1-3, with 7 bases matching TRBD1. The trim removed 4 bases at V and 8 bases at J, leaving 14 bases unmatched. Germline V gives CDR1 LNHDA, CDR2 SQIVND (reference sequence). The CDR3 is 16 amino acids. CDR3 region: CASSSPRGAPGYTIYF. CDR3 nucleotide sequence: TGTGCCAGTAGTAGCCCCAGGGGGGCGCCGGGTTACACCATATATTTT. The full variable domain, with the rest looked up from reference TRBV19 and TRBJ1-3, is DGGITQSPKYLFRKEGQNVTLSCEQNLNHDAMYWYRQDPGQGLRLIYYSQIVNDFQKGDIAEGYSVSREKKESFPLTVTSAQKNPTAFYLCASSSPRGAPGYTIYFGEGSWLTVV.

Only a few counts were recorded for this clone. This chain links TRBV4-1 with TRBJ2-7; unclear D gene. The CDR3 totals 13 residues. Deletions cut 1 base from V and 3 bases from J, with 7 bases between. Germline lookup yields CDR1 MGHRA and CDR2 YSYEKL. As DNA, the CDR3 is TGCGCCAGCAGCCAAGGCGAACTCTACGAGCAGTACTTC. This encodes CASSQGELYEQYF.

The rearrangement links TRBV7-6 to TRBJ2-5; 9 nucleotides match TRBD1. This CDR3 has 14 amino acids. The ends lost 5 bases at V and 5 bases at J; junction bases unmatched: 6. The V gene's germline CDR1 is SGHVS and CDR2 FNYEAQ. The chain's CDR3 is CASSLTGGAETQYF. For the CDR3, the DNA is TGTGCCAGCAGCCTTACAGGGGGCGCGGAGACCCAGTACTTC. The complete variable domain, with remaining parts taken from reference TRBV7-6 and TRBJ2-5, reads GAGVSQSPRYKVTKRGQDVALRCDPISGHVSLYWYRQALGQGPEFLTYFNYEAQQDKSGLPNDRFSAERPEGSISTLTIQRTEQRDSAMYRCASSLTGGAETQYFGPGTRLLVL.

The chain is built from TRBV7-9 and TRBJ2-7; D possibly corresponds to TRBD2 (5 bases). This CDR3 spans 13 amino acids. CDR1 is SEHNR, CDR2 FQNEAQ, per germline (reference sequence). Between the trimmed V and J ends, which lost 3 bases and 7 bases, there was a span of 13 bases. The CDR3 reads CASSFGLGGEQYF. For the CDR3, the DNA is TGTGCCAGCAGCTTCGGCCTCGGAGGAGAGCAGTACTTC.

V gene TRBV5-1 combines with J gene TRBJ2-7; TRBD1 might be the D (6 bases). V dropped 4 bases and J dropped 5 bases, with 16 bases sitting between them. Germline assignment: CDR1 SGHRS and CDR2 YFSETQ. This CDR3 is built from 14 residues. The CDR3 reads CASSLTGMGNEQYF. CDR3 nucleotide sequence: TGCGCCAGCAGCCTTACAGGGATGGGGAACGAGCAGTACTTC. Combining the CDR3 with reference TRBV5-1 and TRBJ2-7 gives the whole variable domain KAGVTQTPRYLIKTRGQQVTLSCSPISGHRSVSWYQQTPGQGLQFLFEYFSETQRNKGNFPGRFSGRQFSNSRSEMNVSTLELGDSALYLCASSLTGMGNEQYFGPGTRLTVT.

The V and J genes are TRBV12-5 and TRBJ1-3; D possibly corresponds to TRBD1 (6 bases). This CDR3 region has 18 residues. The V end lost 0 bases, the J end lost 1 base, and 16 bases lay between the germline ends. Germline V CDR1 and CDR2: LGHNT, FRNRAP. The CDR3 coding sequence is TGTGCTAGTGGTTTGGTACCTGGGACACAGTTTTCTGGAAACACCATATATTTT. It specifies CASGLVPGTQFSGNTIYF.

The V call is TRBV11-3, the J call TRBJ2-2; D is unresolved. Trimming removed 0 bases at V and 7 bases at J, with 0 bases between. From germline, CDR1 is SGHNT and CDR2 YENEEA. This CDR3 comprises 11 residues. This CDR3 is CASSLDGELFF. The CDR3 coding sequence is TGTGCCAGCAGCTTAGACGGGGAGCTGTTTTTT.

V is TRBV19 and J is TRBJ1-5; 8 bases map to TRBD1. This CDR3 comprises 20 residues. V was pared by 4 bases and J by 2 bases, with 19 bases of the junction left unmatched. Per germline, CDR1 LNHDA and CDR2 SQIVND (reference sequence). DNA for the CDR3: TGTGCCAGTAGTACTCCAGTGACAGGGGTACGATCAGGTGGCAATCAGCCCCAGCATTTT. As protein: CASSTPVTGVRSGGNQPQHF. The full variable domain, in which reference TRBV19 and TRBJ1-5 provide the parts outside the CDR3, is DGGITQSPKYLFRKEGQNVTLSCEQNLNHDAMYWYRQDPGQGLRLIYYSQIVNDFQKGDIAEGYSVSREKKESFPLTVTSAQKNPTAFYLCASSTPVTGVRSGGNQPQHFGDGTRLSIL.

The gene calls are TRBV28 and TRBJ1-5, with D maybe TRBD1 (6 bases). Germline CDR1 MDHEN, CDR2 SYDVKM. The CDR3 is 14 residues long. V was shortened by 8 bases and J by 7 bases, with 18 bases between the two germline ends. CDR3 bases: TGTGCCAGCCCACCCCCAGGGGTATTGCAGCCCCAGCATTTT. Amino acid sequence: CASPPPGVLQPQHF.

The gene calls are TRBV28 and TRBJ2-7, with a possible D match to TRBD1 (6 bases). CDR3 size: 14 residues. The germline V gene encodes CDR1 MDHEN and CDR2 SYDVKM. V was shortened by 7 bases and J by 4 bases, with 17 bases between the two germline ends. This CDR3 reads CASTSGAVVYEQYF. CDR3 nucleotide sequence: TGTGCCAGCACCTCAGGGGCCGTAGTTTACGAGCAGTACTTC.

The V and J genes are TRBV6-5 and TRBJ1-2; D is perhaps TRBD1 (6 bases). This CDR3 is built from 12 residues. Trimming took 11 bases from V and 8 from J, leaving 18 bases between them. Germline V gene sequence: CDR1 MNHEY, CDR2 SVGAGI. CDR3 residues: CAPGGRGEGYTF. The CDR3 DNA follows: TGTGCCCCCGGGGGCAGAGGGGAGGGCTACACCTTC.

The chain recombines TRBV2 with TRBJ1-1, with D perhaps TRBD1 (6 bases). V gave up 6 bases and J gave up 0 bases, with 8 bases separating them. The germline V gene encodes CDR1 SNHLY and CDR2 FYNNEI. The length of the CDR3 is 13 residues. CDR3 DNA: TGTGCCAGCAGGGGACACCTGAACACTGAAGCTTTCTTT. The encoded protein is CASRGHLNTEAFF.

The J gene is TRBJ2-6, the V gene TRBV11-2; D is uncertain. The CDR3 contains 15 residues. The germline V gene has CDR1 SGHAT and CDR2 FQNNGV. V gave up 4 bases and J gave up 2 bases, with 9 bases separating them. DNA for the CDR3: TGTGCCAGCAGCTCCGTGGCGGCTGGGGCCAACGTCCTGACTTTC. The encoded protein is CASSSVAAGANVLTF.

V and J are TRBV27 and TRBJ2-1; unclear D gene. Trimming took off 8 bases at V and 8 bases at J, with 7 bases between the two ends. Germline assignment: CDR1 MNHEY and CDR2 SMNVEV (reference sequence). The CDR3 totals 10 residues. The chain's CDR3 is CASPVHEQFF. For the CDR3, the DNA is TGTGCCAGCCCCGTACATGAGCAGTTCTTC.

V is TRBV6-5 and J is TRBJ1-1; no clear D gene. The CDR3 is made up of 16 amino acids. CDR1 is MNHEY, CDR2 SVGAGI, per germline. Trimming shortened V by 4 bases and J by 1 base, and 16 bases separated the two germline ends. As DNA, the CDR3 is TGTGCCAGCAGTTCCGCCTTGGGCCCCAGGAACACTGAAGCTTTCTTT. The encoded protein is CASSSALGPRNTEAFF.

The chain's CDR3 is CASSPFGSSGANVLTF. The CDR3 DNA reads TGTGCCAGCAGCCCGTTTGGTAGCTCTGGGGCCAACGTCCTGACTTTC. The V call is TRBV7-8, the J call TRBJ2-6; D not certain. Per the germline V gene, CDR1 is SGHVS and CDR2 is FQNEAQ. The CDR3 extends over 16 amino acids. V lost 5 bases to trimming and J lost 0 bases, with 11 bases between them.

The chain links TRBV6-1 to TRBJ2-3; D unclear. The germline V and J ends were trimmed by 6 bases and 0 bases, with 7 bases remaining between them. Looked up from germline, CDR1 is MNHNS and CDR2 is SASEGT. The CDR3 extends over 13 amino acids. CDR3 sequence (DNA): TGTGCCAGCAGGGTCCGTAGCACAGATACGCAGTATTTT. The encoded protein is CASRVRSTDTQYF.

In this sample, this clone turned up once. The V gene is TRBV11-2, the J gene TRBJ2-4; TRBD2 might be the D (6 bases). The V gene's germline CDR1 is SGHAT and CDR2 FQNNGV. This CDR3 is built from 16 residues. V shed 3 bases and J shed 6 bases, with 18 bases lying between them. The CDR3 region has the DNA TGTGCCAGCAGCTTTATACCCCGGGGGTTGTCAAACATTCAGTACTTC. Translation: CASSFIPRGLSNIQYF.

This rearrangement joins TRBV10-2 to TRBJ2-3, with TRBD2 as a possible D gene (5 bases). In germline, CDR1 is WSHSY, CDR2 SAAADI. V was trimmed by 4 bases and J by 5 bases, leaving 13 bases between them. This CDR3 comprises 14 residues. In nucleotides, the CDR3 is TGCGCCAGCAGTGGGACTTCGGAGGTAGATACGCAGTATTTT. Its translation is CASSGTSEVDTQYF.

V is TRBV18 and J is TRBJ2-1; 7 bases match TRBD1. V was clipped by 6 bases and J by 10 bases; unmatched bases: 12. CDR3 length: 14 residues. Germline V gives CDR1 KGHSH, CDR2 LQKENI. CDR3 in DNA: TGTGCCAGCTCGCCGGGACAGAGGATGTCCGAGCAGTTCTTC. It translates to CASSPGQRMSEQFF. The full variable domain, with the rest looked up from reference TRBV18 and TRBJ2-1, is NAGVMQNPRHLVRRRGQEARLRCSPMKGHSHVYWYRQLPEEGLKFMVYLQKENIIDESGMPKERFSAEFPKEGPSILRIQQVVRGDSAAYFCASSPGQRMSEQFFGPGTRLTVL.

The chain is built from TRBV6-1 and TRBJ2-7; 12 bases line up with TRBD2. The CDR3 has 20 amino acids. V lost 0 bases, J lost 6 bases, and 18 bases stayed unmatched. The germline V gene has CDR1 MNHNS and CDR2 SASEGT. The CDR3, as DNA: TGTGCCAGCAGTGAAGCCACAACCATATTACTAGCGGGAGGTCAGTGCGAGCAGTACTTC. This gives the protein CASSEATTILLAGGQCEQYF.

V and J are TRBV7-9 and TRBJ2-1, with D perhaps matching TRBD1 or TRBD2 (6 bases each). The CDR3 extends over 18 amino acids. Trimming left V 5 bases short and J 2 bases short, with 22 bases between. CDR1 SEHNR and CDR2 FQNEAQ come from the germline V gene (reference sequence). In DNA form, the CDR3 reads TGTGCCAGCAGCCGAAGGGCCGGGGGCGCCAGTGCCTACAATGAGCAGTTCTTC. Protein product: CASSRRAGGASAYNEQFF.